The 16 T cell receptor beta chains given below trace back to one sample, sequenced in a study of T cell clonality in common variable immunodeficiency (dated by TCRdb to 2015 to 2017). What the work shows at the level of the full study, not this receptor alone: CVID TCRbeta sequences reportedly showed fewer deletions and N-nucleotide insertions and lacked highly modified clones with 13 or more V deletions.

The library was generated by the immunoSEQ multiplex PCR assay. TCRdb holds this immuneACCESS table with in-frame rearrangements only. Some clones are missing; in checked studies, unresolved V genes explain under half, and the rest has no known cause. Here the sample lists 25,000 to 30,000 clones, none seen once only. 3% to 3.5% of the sample goes to the ten largest clones. No antigens are known for them. Material for sequencing was peripheral blood mononuclear cells. These receptors came from a human donor with common variable immunodeficiency.

About this clone itself: The observed sequence ends 3 residues before the CDR3 terminus, with the missing tail filled in from the germline J gene. J is TRBJ2-6 and V is TRBV19, with a tentative D call TRBD1 (6 bases). Germline-derived CDR1 and CDR2 are LNHDA and SQIVND (reference sequence). Between the trimmed V and J ends, which lost 2 bases and 3 bases, there was a span of 14 bases. CDR3 size: 17 residues. The sequenced CDR3 bases are TGTGCCAGTAGTATATCTGGCAGGGGCTATGGGGCCAACGTC. Protein sequence: CASSISGRGYGANV. The entire CDR3 protein reads CASSISGRGYGANVLTF.

A word on this clone: The read terminates 3 residues before the CDR3 end, so the remaining end is supplied by the germline J gene. The V gene is TRBV2, the J gene TRBJ2-1; D gene uncertain. The V end lost 3 bases, the J end lost 7 bases, and 7 bases lay between the germline ends. This CDR3 comprises 12 residues. Germline-derived CDR1 and CDR2 are SNHLY and FYNNEI. The CDR3 region is CASSDRSNEQFF. The sequenced part of the CDR3 DNA is TGTGCCAGCAGTGACCGGTCAAATGAG.

Points on this clone: The read gets to within 3 residues of the CDR3 end, and the germline J gene fills in the rest. The chain employs TRBV7-9 and TRBJ2-7; a possible D gene is TRBD1 (6 bases). CDR3 size: 13 residues. V lost 3 bases, J lost 6 bases, and 12 bases lay in between. The V gene's germline CDR1 is SEHNR and CDR2 FQNEAQ (reference sequence). The CDR3 bases that were read are TGTGCCAGCAGCTTCCAGGGGTCCACCGAG. This translates into CASSFQGSTE. The complete CDR3 sequence is CASSFQGSTEQYF.

This clone has a count of ten or more. The part of the CDR3 DNA that was read is TGTGCCAGCAGCTCCCGACAGTACCTGAACACTGAA. Amino acids: CASSSRQYLNTE. The CDR3, in full, reads CASSSRQYLNTEAFF. V and J are TRBV7-3 and TRBJ1-1; D possibly corresponds to TRBD1 (5 bases). The sequenced fragment ends 3 residues before the CDR3 boundary, so the rest is inferred from the germline J gene. Germline CDR1 SGHTA, CDR2 FQGTGA. Trimming stripped 4 bases from V and 0 bases from J, with 12 bases between. CDR3 size: 15 residues.

With regard to this clone: The CDR3 end lies 3 residues beyond the end of the read and is filled in from the germline J gene. The J gene is TRBJ1-6, the V gene TRBV18, with D unresolved. The CDR3 is 16 residues long. CDR1 is KGHSH, CDR2 LQKENI, per germline. V shed 3 bases and J shed 7 bases, with 16 bases lying between them. The CDR3 sequence is CASSPVAPGTNSPLHF. CDR3 bases read: TGTGCCAGCTCACCGGTAGCCCCCGGAACAAATTCACCC.

This clone was seen more than once but under ten times. The read gets to within 3 residues of the CDR3 end, and the germline J gene fills in the rest. V is TRBV7-8 and J is TRBJ1-1; a weak D match, TRBD1 (6 bases). The ends were cut back, 1 base at V and 4 bases at J, with 10 bases in the middle. The CDR3 has 14 amino acids. The germline V gene has CDR1 SGHVS and CDR2 FQNEAQ. The CDR3 loop is CASSLGVRGTEAFF. Incomplete CDR3 DNA: TGTGCCAGCAGCTTAGGTGTCAGGGGCACTGAA.

About this clone: The sequenced fragment ends 3 residues before the CDR3 boundary, so the rest is inferred from the germline J gene. The genes are TRBV19 and TRBJ1-1, with 7 bases lining up with TRBD1. CDR1 is LNHDA, CDR2 SQIVND, per germline (reference sequence). This CDR3 region has 14 residues. The CDR3 sequence: CASQGDRLKNEAFF. The covered CDR3 bases are TGTGCCAGTCAAGGGGACAGACTAAAAAACGAA.

Regarding this clone: The CDR3 end falls 3 residues outside the read, so it is completed with the germline J gene. The chain combines TRBV2 with TRBJ2-7, with TRBD1 as a possible D gene (5 bases). CDR1 SNHLY and CDR2 FYNNEI come from the germline V gene. Deletions cut 1 base from V and 2 bases from J, with 12 bases between. CDR3 length: 15 residues. Partial CDR3 DNA: TGTGCCAGCAGTGAAGGAGCAGGGTCCACCTACGAG. Its protein product is CASSEGAGSTYE. The whole CDR3 protein is CASSEGAGSTYEQYF.

CDR3 region: CASSPRWPGVIEAFF. CDR3 DNA (partial): TGTGCCAGCAGCCCCAGATGGCCAGGGGTGATAGAA. V gene TRBV11-2 combines with J gene TRBJ1-1, with D perhaps matching TRBD1 (6 bases). The observed sequence ends 3 residues before the CDR3 terminus, with the missing tail filled in from the germline J gene. There are 15 residues in the CDR3. Germline V gene sequence: CDR1 SGHAT, CDR2 FQNNGV. The whole variable domain, remainder taken from reference TRBV11-2 and TRBJ1-1, is EAGVAQSPRYKIIEKRQSVAFWCNPISGHATLYWYQQILGQGPKLLIQFQNNGVVDDSQLPKDRFSAERLKGVDSTLKIQPAKLEDSAVYLCASSPRWPGVIEAFFGQGTRLTVV.

As for this clone: The read ends 3 residues shy of where the CDR3 ends; the end is completed using the germline J gene. The chain joins TRBV7-2 to TRBJ2-1; 11 bases match TRBD2. The germline V gene has CDR1 SGHTA and CDR2 FQGNSA. Trimming took 6 bases from V and 9 from J; bases not matched to a gene: 4. The CDR3 consists of 13 residues. CDR3 sequence: CASRLAGGIEQFF. The sequenced part of the CDR3 DNA is TGTGCCAGCAGGCTAGCGGGGGGTATTGAG.

This clone came up many times. The read terminates 3 residues ahead of where the CDR3 ends, so the germline J gene completes it. This chain uses TRBV7-3 with TRBJ1-2, with TRBD1 matching 12 bases. V gave up 5 bases and J gave up 4 bases; unmatched junction bases: 5. The CDR3 sequence is 15 residues long. In germline, CDR1 is SGHTA, CDR2 FQGTGA. CDR3 in amino acids: CASSPGTGGVYGYTF. CDR3 bases read: TGTGCCAGCAGCCCAGGGACAGGGGGCGTCTATGGC.

This clone was detected ten times or more. The read ends 3 residues early relative to the CDR3; the germline J gene fills the gap. The genes are TRBV19 and TRBJ1-1; no reliable D call. Germline lookup yields CDR1 LNHDA and CDR2 SQIVND (reference sequence). This CDR3 comprises 17 residues. The V end lost 4 bases, the J end lost 4 bases, and 22 bases lay between the germline ends. The part of the CDR3 DNA that was read is TGTGCCAGTAGTACATACACGACTACATCTCGGCTCACTGAA. Amino acids: CASSTYTTTSRLTE. The complete CDR3 protein is CASSTYTTTSRLTEAFF.

This clone occurred a few times. The sequence runs out 3 residues before the end of the CDR3; the remainder is reconstructed from the germline J gene. V and J are TRBV7-6 and TRBJ1-5; TRBD1 aligns across 9 bases. Germline CDR1 and CDR2: SGHVS and FNYEAQ. The J segment lost 6 bases and the V segment lost 2 bases, leaving 11 bases of the junction unmatched. CDR3 length equals 17 residues. The CDR3 spells CASSLLPPGQGVQPQHF. The sequenced CDR3 bases are TGTGCCAGCAGCTTACTCCCACCGGGACAGGGAGTTCAGCCC.

About this clone: The DNA ends 3 residues before the CDR3 does, and the rest of the CDR3 is filled in from the germline J gene. The chain uses TRBV19 and TRBJ1-5; TRBD1 might be the D (5 bases). The CDR3 loop spans 15 amino acids. Germline CDR1 reads LNHDA; CDR2 reads SQIVND (reference sequence). V was trimmed by 3 bases and J by 9 bases, leaving 18 bases between them. CDR3 DNA (partial): TGTGCCAGTAGTATCTCGGGGGGTGCCGGGGGGCCC. Its protein product is CASSISGGAGGP. The whole CDR3 protein reads CASSISGGAGGPQHF.

This clone was picked up a small number of times. The CDR3 end falls 3 residues outside the read, so it is completed with the germline J gene. The V gene is TRBV11-2, the J gene TRBJ1-6; TRBD1 matches 9 bases. Germline CDR1 and CDR2: SGHAT and FQNNGV. With V trimmed by 6 bases and J by 11 bases, 5 bases remained unmatched. This CDR3 is built from 13 residues. CDR3: CASSTGTGTPLHF. The sequenced CDR3 bases are TGTGCCAGCAGTACCGGGACAGGGACACCC.

Concerning this clone: Read sequence stops 3 residues before the CDR3 end, and the germline J gene provides the missing end. The chain combines TRBV7-9 with TRBJ1-4; the match to TRBD1 covers 9 bases. The CDR3 is 15 amino acids. The V segment lost 7 bases and the J segment 7 bases; nucleotides outside the gene matches: 10. The V gene's germline CDR1 is SEHNR and CDR2 FQNEAQ (reference sequence). The DNA read from the CDR3 is TGTGCCAGCATCCTAACCGGGACAGGGAGTGAAAAA. It is translated as CASILTGTGSEK. The CDR3, in full, reads CASILTGTGSEKLFF.